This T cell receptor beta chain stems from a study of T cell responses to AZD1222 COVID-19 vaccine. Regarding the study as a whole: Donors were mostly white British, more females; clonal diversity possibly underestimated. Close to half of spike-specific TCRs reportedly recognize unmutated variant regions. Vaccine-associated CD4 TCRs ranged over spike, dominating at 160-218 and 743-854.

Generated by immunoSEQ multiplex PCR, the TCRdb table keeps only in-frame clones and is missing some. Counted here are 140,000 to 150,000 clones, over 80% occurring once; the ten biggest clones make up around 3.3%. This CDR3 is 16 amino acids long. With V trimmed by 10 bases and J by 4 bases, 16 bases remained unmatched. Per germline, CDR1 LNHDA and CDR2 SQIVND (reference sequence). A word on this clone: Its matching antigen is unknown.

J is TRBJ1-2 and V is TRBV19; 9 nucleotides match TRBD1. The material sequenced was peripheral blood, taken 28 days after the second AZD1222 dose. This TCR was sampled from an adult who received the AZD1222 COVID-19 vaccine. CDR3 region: CATRSPRQGVLYGYTF. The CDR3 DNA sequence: TGTGCCACTCGAAGTCCCCGACAGGGGGTCCTCTATGGCTACACCTTC.